This is a list of T cell receptor beta chains from one sample in a study of STAT5B mutations in CD4+ large granular lymphocyte leukemia. Data came from immunoSEQ multiplex PCR; TCRdb stores just in-frame clones and leaves some out. The data show about 8,200 clones, roughly 91% seen once. The material sequenced was PBMCs. The receptors were gathered from a woman between 65 and 79 years old with CD4+ T-cell large granular lymphocyte leukemia. Each CDR3 is given with its conserved first and last residue. The D gene is left open where the match is weak. A clone size is listed for some rows: how often the clone was seen (once, few, many), or a class if it is expanded.

j_gene	v_gene	len	abundance	d_gene	CDR3nt	CDR3aa
TRBJ2-1	TRBV28	14	.	TRBD2	TGTGCCGGCGGACTAGCGGGAAAATACAATGAGCAGTTCTTC	CAGGLAGKYNEQFF
TRBJ2-7	TRBV2	14	.	TRBD1	TGTGCCAGCACGCAGGACAGGGGTGCCTACGAGCAGTACTTC	CASTQDRGAYEQYF
TRBJ2-3	TRBV7-9	15	once	TRBD2	TGTGCCAGCAGCTTAGACGGGGGGAGCACAGATACGCAGTATTTT	CASSLDGGSTDTQYF
TRBJ1-2	TRBV4-3	15	.	.	TGCGCCAGCAGCCAAGACTACCTTCGGGACTATGGCTACACCTTC	CASSQDYLRDYGYTF
TRBJ2-2	TRBV19	15	.	TRBD1	TGTGCCAGTAGTATCGGACAGGTGAACACCGGGGAGCTGTTTTTT	CASSIGQVNTGELFF
TRBJ2-3	TRBV5-4	13	once	TRBD2	TGTGCCAGCCGGGGGGGGGCCCCAGATACGCAGTATTTT	CASRGGAPDTQYF
TRBJ1-6	TRBV5-1	15	.	TRBD1	TGCGCCAGCAGCCCTCGGACAGGGGACGGTTCACCCCTCCACTTT	CASSPRTGDGSPLHF
TRBJ1-1	TRBV4-2	18	.	.	TGTGCCAGCAGCCAAGATCAAGGGTTTGCGAATGGTAGGACTGAAGCTTTCTTT	CASSQDQGFANGRTEAFF
TRBJ2-3	TRBV14	13	.	.	TGTGCCAGCAGCCAAGTTCTTCCAGATACGCAGTATTTT	CASSQVLPDTQYF
TRBJ2-2	TRBV6-5	14	.	.	TGTGCCAGCAGTTATCAGTATGCGACCGGGGAGCTGTTTTTT	CASSYQYATGELFF
TRBJ2-2	TRBV4-3	15	.	.	TGCGCCAGCAGCCAACAAGCCATGTACACCGGGGAGCTGTTTTTT	CASSQQAMYTGELFF
TRBJ1-5	TRBV10-3	14	.	.	TGTGCCATCAGTGAGAGTCCTCCTGATCAGCCCCAGCATTTT	CAISESPPDQPQHF
TRBJ2-1	TRBV7-2	18	.	TRBD1	TGTGCCAGCAGCTTACGGGACAGGTTCCCCAGCTCCTACAATGAGCAGTTCTTC	CASSLRDRFPSSYNEQFF
TRBJ2-2	TRBV6-6	11	once	.	TGTGCCACGGCTACCACCGGGGAGCTGTTTTTT	CATATTGELFF
TRBJ1-5	TRBV27	15	.	.	TGTGCCAGCAGTAGACAGCTAAATAGCAATCAGCCCCAGCATTTT	CASSRQLNSNQPQHF
TRBJ1-4	TRBV5-1	15	.	TRBD1	TGCGCCAGCAGCTCCCCCGAGGAAGGGGGCGAAAAACTGTTTTTT	CASSSPEEGGEKLFF
TRBJ1-4	TRBV5-4	16	.	.	TGTGCCAGCAGCATAGGGCCCCTCTTGGCTAATGAAAAACTGTTTTTT	CASSIGPLLANEKLFF
TRBJ1-2	TRBV7-8	13	.	.	TGTGCCAGCAGCTTGGAGCCTAACTATGGCTACACCTTC	CASSLEPNYGYTF
TRBJ1-6	TRBV25-1	15	few	.	TGTGCCAGCAGCCCCCAGGGGTCCTATAATTCACCCCTCCACTTT	CASSPQGSYNSPLHF
TRBJ1-6	TRBV9	13	.	.	TGTGCCAGCAGCGTAGAAGGGTACTCACCCCTCCACTTT	CASSVEGYSPLHF